This TCR beta chain was observed in a study of blood T cells in healthy people across ages. CDR1 is SGHTA, CDR2 FQGNSA, per germline. The length of the CDR3 is 16 residues. Trimming stripped 0 bases from V and 0 bases from J, with 9 bases between. It was with a sample-barcoded 5' primer and a J-beta primer mix that a second PCR of roughly 7 to 12 cycles was run. TCRdb passed the 5' RACE reads through MiXCR, listing each CDR3 protein once. The sample holds hundreds of thousands of distinct CDR3 sequences; around 42% are singletons and the top ten take roughly a fifth. Sequencing was performed on blood. The rearrangement uses TRBV7-2 and TRBJ2-1; D is undetermined. The source of this sequence is a man aged 55-75 years in good health. In DNA, the CDR3 is TGTGCCAGCAGCTTAGCGACTTTTCGCTCCTACAATGAGCAGTTCTTC. This codes for CASSLATFRSYNEQFF.